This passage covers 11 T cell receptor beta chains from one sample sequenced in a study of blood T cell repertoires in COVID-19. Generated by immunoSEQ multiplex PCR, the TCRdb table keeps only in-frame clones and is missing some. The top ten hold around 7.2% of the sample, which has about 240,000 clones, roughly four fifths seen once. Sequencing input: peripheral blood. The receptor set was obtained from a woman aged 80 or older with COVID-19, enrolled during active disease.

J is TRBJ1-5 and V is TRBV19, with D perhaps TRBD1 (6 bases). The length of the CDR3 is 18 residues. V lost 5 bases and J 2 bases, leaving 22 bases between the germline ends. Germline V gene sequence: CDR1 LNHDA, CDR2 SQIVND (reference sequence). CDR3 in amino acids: CASSYLRDTIPGNQPQHF. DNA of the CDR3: TGTGCCAGTAGTTACCTCCGGGACACCATACCTGGCAATCAGCCCCAGCATTTT. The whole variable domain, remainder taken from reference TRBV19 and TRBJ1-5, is DGGITQSPKYLFRKEGQNVTLSCEQNLNHDAMYWYRQDPGQGLRLIYYSQIVNDFQKGDIAEGYSVSREKKESFPLTVTSAQKNPTAFYLCASSYLRDTIPGNQPQHFGDGTRLSIL.

CDR3 sequence reads: CASSPIQGNEQYF. The CDR3 DNA reads as TGTGCCAGCAGCCCGATACAGGGGAACGAGCAGTACTTC. This chain joins TRBV2 and TRBJ2-7; 7 bases line up with TRBD1. Trimming cost V 6 bases and J 5 bases; bases outside gene matches: 7. This CDR3 region has 13 residues. Germline V gives CDR1 SNHLY, CDR2 FYNNEI.

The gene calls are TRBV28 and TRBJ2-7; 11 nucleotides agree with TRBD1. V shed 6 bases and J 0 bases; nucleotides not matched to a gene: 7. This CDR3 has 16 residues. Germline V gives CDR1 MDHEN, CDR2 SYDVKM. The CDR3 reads CASRTGGTGGSYEQYF. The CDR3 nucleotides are TGTGCCAGCAGGACAGGCGGGACAGGGGGCTCCTACGAGCAGTACTTC.

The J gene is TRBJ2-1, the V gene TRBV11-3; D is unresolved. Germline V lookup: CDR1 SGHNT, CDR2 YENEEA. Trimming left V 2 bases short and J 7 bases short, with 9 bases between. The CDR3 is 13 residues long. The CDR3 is CASSLTSGNEQFF. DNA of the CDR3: TGTGCCAGCAGCTTAACCTCGGGTAATGAGCAGTTCTTC.

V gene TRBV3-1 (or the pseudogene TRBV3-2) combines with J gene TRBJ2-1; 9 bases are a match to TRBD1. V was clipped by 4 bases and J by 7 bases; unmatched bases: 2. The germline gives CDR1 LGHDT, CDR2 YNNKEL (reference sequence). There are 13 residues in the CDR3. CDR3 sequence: CASSRQGVNEQFF. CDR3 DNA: TGTGCCAGCAGCCGACAGGGGGTAAATGAGCAGTTCTTC.

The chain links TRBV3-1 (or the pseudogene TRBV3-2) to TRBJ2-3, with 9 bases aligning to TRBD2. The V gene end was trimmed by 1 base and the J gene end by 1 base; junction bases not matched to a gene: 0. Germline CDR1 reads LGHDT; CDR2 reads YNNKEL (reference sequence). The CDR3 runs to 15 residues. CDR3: CASSQGGGGTDTQYF. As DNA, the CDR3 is TGTGCCAGCAGCCAAGGCGGGGGGGGCACAGATACGCAGTATTTT.

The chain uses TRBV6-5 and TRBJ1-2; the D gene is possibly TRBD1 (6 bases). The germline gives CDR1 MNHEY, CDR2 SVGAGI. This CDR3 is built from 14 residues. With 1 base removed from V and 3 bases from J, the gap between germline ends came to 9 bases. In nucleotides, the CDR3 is TGTGCCAGCAGTTACTTGGCAGGGGACTATGGCTACACCTTC. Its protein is CASSYLAGDYGYTF.

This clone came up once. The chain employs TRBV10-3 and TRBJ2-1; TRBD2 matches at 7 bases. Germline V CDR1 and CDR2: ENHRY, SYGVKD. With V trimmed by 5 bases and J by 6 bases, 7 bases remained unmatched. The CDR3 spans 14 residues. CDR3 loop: CAISIFRGGNEQFF. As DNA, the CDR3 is TGTGCCATCAGTATTTTTCGCGGGGGCAATGAGCAGTTCTTC.

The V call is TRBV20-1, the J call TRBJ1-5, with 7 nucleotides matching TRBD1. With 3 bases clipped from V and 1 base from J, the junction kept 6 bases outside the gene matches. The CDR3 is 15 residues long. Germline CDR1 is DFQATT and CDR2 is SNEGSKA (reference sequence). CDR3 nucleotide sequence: TGCAGTGCTAGTAGGGGGCGTGGGAGCAATCAGCCCCAGCATTTT. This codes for CSASRGRGSNQPQHF.

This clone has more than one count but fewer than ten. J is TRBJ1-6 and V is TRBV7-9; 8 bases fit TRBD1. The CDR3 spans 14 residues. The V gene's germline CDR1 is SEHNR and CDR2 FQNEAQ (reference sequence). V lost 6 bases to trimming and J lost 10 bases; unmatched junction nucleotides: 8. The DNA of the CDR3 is TGTGCCAGCAGTCCCGGGACAGGCGGATCACCCCTCCACTTT. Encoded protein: CASSPGTGGSPLHF.

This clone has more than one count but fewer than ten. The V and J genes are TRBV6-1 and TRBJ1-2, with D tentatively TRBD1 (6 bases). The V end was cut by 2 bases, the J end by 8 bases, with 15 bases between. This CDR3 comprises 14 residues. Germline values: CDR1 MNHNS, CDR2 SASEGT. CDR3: CASSERGGSRGYTF. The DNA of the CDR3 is TGTGCCAGCAGTGAAAGAGGGGGTAGTAGGGGCTACACCTTC.